The rows below give T cell receptor beta chains drawn from one sample of a study of shared clonotypes between healthy human individuals. The data were produced by immunoSEQ multiplex PCR, yet TCRdb's version contains in-frame clones alone and is incomplete. The table records about 380,000 clones, about 96% of them present only once. What was sequenced was memory CD8+ T cells sorted from blood. The receptors here all came from a man aged 25-45 years in good health. Each CDR3 is given with its conserved first and last residue. The D gene is left open where the match is weak. Not all rows give a size; the values are once, few, many and, for expanded clones, a class.

clone_size j_call d_call v_call cdr3_aa cdr3_nt
. TRBJ2-5 TRBD2 TRBV4-1 CASSQGLAGETQYF TGCGCCAGCAGCCAAGGACTAGCGGGAGAGACCCAGTACTTC
. TRBJ1-1 . TRBV29-1 CSVAAGWDTEAFF TGCAGCGTTGCGGCAGGGTGGGACACTGAAGCTTTCTTT
. TRBJ2-7 TRBD1 TRBV18 CASSPGQGPYEQYF TGTGCCAGCTCACCGGGACAGGGCCCCTACGAGCAGTACTTC
. TRBJ2-7 TRBD2 TRBV29-1 CSVETSGAREQYF TGCAGCGTTGAAACTAGCGGTGCTAGGGAGCAGTACTTC
. TRBJ1-2 TRBD1 TRBV30 CAWSSTGGGYGYTF TGTGCCTGGAGTTCGACAGGGGGCGGCTATGGCTACACCTTC
few TRBJ1-5 TRBD1 TRBV19 CASRTGSRSGIQPQHF TGTGCCAGTAGGACAGGGTCGAGGTCCGGGATTCAGCCCCAGCATTTT
. TRBJ1-2 . TRBV29-1 CSVEDTGGYGYTF TGCAGCGTTGAGGACACGGGGGGCTATGGCTACACCTTC
. TRBJ2-1 . TRBV25-1 CASRSPGAANEQFF TGTGCCAGCAGGTCCCCAGGGGCTGCCAATGAGCAGTTCTTC
. TRBJ2-3 . TRBV6-1 CASSERLDAGTQYF TGTGCCAGCAGTGAAAGACTAGATGCCGGTACGCAGTATTTT
. TRBJ2-6 . TRBV10-3 CAISAGGSGANVLTF TGTGCCATCAGTGCAGGGGGGTCTGGGGCCAACGTCCTGACTTTC
. TRBJ2-7 . TRBV19 CASSIRAETYEQYF TGTGCCAGTAGTATAAGGGCGGAAACCTACGAGCAGTACTTC
. TRBJ2-7 . TRBV11-2 CASSLDGTYEQYF TGTGCCAGCAGCTTAGACGGAACCTACGAGCAGTACTTC
. TRBJ2-7 . TRBV2 CASALGGYEQYF TGTGCCAGTGCCTTGGGGGGATACGAGCAGTACTTC
. TRBJ2-7 TRBD2 TRBV28 CASSFIGLAGESTLGEQYF TGTGCCAGCAGTTTCATAGGACTAGCGGGAGAGTCCACCTTGGGCGAGCAGTACTTC
. TRBJ2-2 . TRBV11-2 CASSLAGVRTGELFF TGTGCCAGCAGCTTAGCGGGAGTACGGACCGGGGAGCTGTTTTTT
. TRBJ2-7 . TRBV7-9 CASSRSGGGEQYF TGTGCCAGCAGCCGTAGCGGTGGAGGCGAGCAGTACTTC
. TRBJ1-4 . TRBV2 CAGRQGTTNEKLFF TGTGCCGGCCGGCAGGGGACAACTAATGAAAAACTGTTTTTT
. TRBJ2-1 TRBD2 TRBV6-1 CASSDGLAGPNEQFF TGTGCCAGCAGCGATGGACTAGCGGGCCCGAATGAGCAGTTCTTC
. TRBJ2-2 TRBD2 TRBV7-7 CASSGTSGIGRTGELFF TGTGCTAGCAGCGGAACGAGCGGGATAGGAAGAACCGGGGAGCTGTTTTTT
. TRBJ1-2 TRBD1 TRBV9 CASSVDRTGTYYGYTF TGTGCCAGCAGCGTAGATCGGACAGGGACGTACTATGGCTACACCTTC
. TRBJ2-4 . TRBV30 CAWSVRVPFRAKNIQYF TGTGCCTGGAGTGTTCGGGTACCTTTCCGGGCCAAAAACATTCAGTACTTC
. TRBJ2-2 . TRBV13 CASSPTYLITGELFF TGTGCCAGCAGCCCGACCTACCTAATCACCGGGGAGCTGTTTTTT
. TRBJ2-1 TRBD2 TRBV4-1 CASSQPGLAGVGEQFF TGCGCCAGCAGCCAACCAGGACTAGCGGGAGTAGGTGAGCAGTTCTTC
. TRBJ1-1 . TRBV29-1 CSVSSGMGEAFF TGCAGCGTTTCCTCAGGGATGGGTGAAGCTTTCTTT
. TRBJ2-6 . TRBV2 CASSVGSGANVLTF TGTGCCAGCAGTGTCGGTTCTGGGGCCAACGTCCTGACTTTC
. TRBJ1-2 . TRBV14 CASSQDSGNYGYTF TGTGCCAGCAGCCAAGATAGCGGGAACTATGGCTACACCTTC
. TRBJ2-7 . TRBV9 CASSPLSAAYEQYF TGTGCCAGCAGCCCCCTCTCAGCGGCATACGAGCAGTACTTC
once TRBJ2-1 . TRBV29-1 CSGVGSSYNEQFF TGCAGCGGTGTGGGAAGCTCCTACAATGAGCAGTTCTTC
few TRBJ2-3 . TRBV27 CASSLSVSTDTQYF TGTGCCAGCAGTTTATCGGTATCCACAGATACGCAGTATTTT
. TRBJ1-5 . TRBV28 CASSGGAAYSNQPQHF TGTGCCAGCAGTGGAGGGGCCGCCTATAGCAATCAGCCCCAGCATTTT
. TRBJ2-2 . TRBV2 CASNLQGGNTGELFF TGTGCCAGCAACCTCCAGGGGGGCAACACCGGGGAGCTGTTTTTT
. TRBJ1-2 . TRBV7-2 CASSLARGPYGYTF TGTGCCAGCAGCTTAGCTCGGGGACCCTATGGCTACACCTTC
. TRBJ2-3 . TRBV6-4 CASITIGSSTDTQYF TGTGCCAGCATAACCATTGGCTCTAGCACAGATACGCAGTATTTT
. TRBJ2-3 . TRBV28 CASISVSISDSGESTDTQYF TGTGCCAGCATCTCCGTGTCCATATCCGACTCAGGGGAAAGCACAGATACGCAGTATTTT
. TRBJ2-7 . TRBV18 CASSPPYSPVEQYF TGTGCCAGCTCACCACCTTACAGCCCGGTCGAGCAGTACTTC
. TRBJ2-3 . TRBV7-2 CASSLQGGETDTQYF TGTGCCAGCAGCCTGCAGGGGGGGGAAACAGATACGCAGTATTTT
. TRBJ1-3 TRBD1 TRBV5-1 CASSGGQGSGNTIYF TGCGCCAGCAGCGGAGGACAGGGTTCCGGAAACACCATATATTTT
. TRBJ2-1 . TRBV4-1 CASSQVGRNNEQFF TGCGCCAGCAGCCAAGTAGGTAGAAACAATGAGCAGTTCTTC
. TRBJ2-2 . TRBV4-1 CASSQEKVTGELFF TGCGCCAGCAGCCAAGAGAAAGTGACCGGGGAGCTGTTTTTT
. TRBJ2-7 . TRBV30 CAWSVLGPYEQYF TGTGCCTGGAGTGTACTGGGCCCCTACGAGCAGTACTTC
. TRBJ2-3 . TRBV9 CASSRDGARYPDTQYF TGTGCCAGCAGCCGAGATGGGGCTAGGTACCCAGATACGCAGTATTTT
. TRBJ2-3 TRBD2 TRBV12-5 CASGLGGTSGTDTQYF TGTGCTAGTGGTTTGGGCGGGACTAGCGGGACAGATACGCAGTATTTT
. TRBJ1-2 TRBD1 TRBV6-6 CASSYPGTGGMYGYTF TGTGCCAGCAGTTACCCCGGGACAGGGGGAATGTATGGCTACACCTTC
. TRBJ2-7 . TRBV6-5 CASSSFPYEQYF TGTGCCAGCAGTTCCTTCCCCTACGAGCAGTACTTC
. TRBJ2-5 TRBD2 TRBV7-9 CASSLVGTSGPIRQETQYF TGTGCCAGCAGCTTAGTTGGGACTAGCGGGCCTATCCGCCAAGAGACCCAGTACTTC
once TRBJ1-2 . TRBV7-2 CASSLSGLHYGYTF TGTGCCAGCAGCTTAAGCGGGCTTCACTATGGCTACACCTTC
once TRBJ1-5 TRBD1 TRBV28 CASSLVGTGLYSNQPQHF TGTGCCAGCAGTTTAGTCGGGACAGGGCTATATAGCAATCAGCCCCAGCATTTT
. TRBJ2-7 TRBD2 TRBV25-1 CASPKAGGDEQYF TGTGCCAGCCCCAAAGCGGGAGGCGACGAGCAGTACTTC
. TRBJ2-3 TRBD2 TRBV30 CAWSVRFGLAGTDTQYF TGTGCCTGGAGTGTACGTTTCGGCCTAGCGGGCACAGATACGCAGTATTTT
. TRBJ2-2 . TRBV5-6 CASSQLTWGGTGELFF TGTGCCAGCAGCCAACTCACCTGGGGAGGCACCGGGGAGCTGTTTTTT